The 28 T cell receptor beta chains below come from one sample, sequenced in a study of human T cells and chemical hapten exposure. Time point meaning: patch test 3, about 24 weeks after DPC sensitization. Treatment noted: therapeutic diphenylcyclopropenone sensitization with weekly scalp DPC. From the RACE reads, TCRdb called clonotypes with MiXCR, one entry per CDR3 protein. Among about 160,000 distinct CDR3 sequences listed, around a quarter were seen once. The source material was whole blood, sampled in connection with sensitization to the hapten diphenylcyclopropenone (DPC). These receptors were collected from a young woman with alopecia areata. Some clones in this sample may be carry-over from other donors' samples.

The chain uses TRBV6-2 or TRBV6-3 and TRBJ2-1; a possible D gene is TRBD2 (6 bases). The V end lost 0 bases, the J end lost 3 bases, and 12 bases lay between the germline ends. The CDR3 is 16 residues long. Germline CDR1 reads MNHEY; CDR2 reads SVGEGT. In DNA, the CDR3 is TGTGCCAGCAGTTACTCAGGCGGGACTGACTACAATGAGCAGTTCTTC. This gives the protein CASSYSGGTDYNEQFF.

The rearrangement uses TRBV6-5 and TRBJ2-5; D remains ambiguous. The CDR3 runs 16 residues. V was cut by 4 bases and J by 7 bases, with 22 bases left in between. The germline V gene has CDR1 MNHEY and CDR2 SVGAGI. The CDR3, as DNA: TGTGCCAGCAGTTTTAAAGGAAGCTCCCCCCTGGGGACCCAGTACTTC. Amino acid sequence: CASSFKGSSPLGTQYF.

The chain recombines TRBV27 with TRBJ2-5; tentatively, D is TRBD1 (5 bases). There are 13 residues in the CDR3. Germline CDR1 is MNHEY and CDR2 is SMNVEV (reference sequence). Trimming removed 6 bases from V and 4 bases from J, with 12 bases in between. Written as DNA, the CDR3 is TGTGCCAGCAGACCAGGGAATGGAGAGACCCAGTACTTC. Translation: CASRPGNGETQYF.

V gene TRBV29-1 combines with J gene TRBJ1-2; TRBD1 matches at 9 bases. The CDR3 spans 13 residues. Germline lookup yields CDR1 SQVTM and CDR2 ANQGSEA. V lost 2 bases and J lost 8; bases outside the gene matches: 6. The CDR3 bases are TGCAGCGTTGAAACAGGGGGCGCGGGGGGCTACACCTTC. Translating gives CSVETGGAGGYTF.

The chain joins TRBV5-1 to TRBJ2-1; D is uncertain. This CDR3 is built from 17 residues. Germline lookup yields CDR1 SGHRS and CDR2 YFSETQ. V was trimmed by 4 bases and J by 3 bases, leaving 20 bases between them. Here the CDR3 DNA reads TGCGCCAGCAGCCTTCGTCCCGACTCAGAGATCTACAATGAGCAGTTCTTC. This gives the protein CASSLRPDSEIYNEQFF.

The chain carries TRBV20-1 and TRBJ2-1, with 14 bases matching TRBD2. Per germline, CDR1 DFQATT and CDR2 SNEGSKA (reference sequence). The junction had 4 bases not matched to a gene; V was cut back by 6 bases and J by 6 bases. This CDR3 has 14 amino acids. CDR3 sequence (DNA): TGCAGTGCCCGGACTAGCGGGGGGTCCAATGAGCAGTTCTTC. Its protein product is CSARTSGGSNEQFF.

The chain employs TRBV3-1 and TRBJ2-7, with D perhaps TRBD1 (5 bases). The germline V and J ends were trimmed by 3 bases and 4 bases, with 16 bases remaining between them. CDR3 length equals 15 residues. Germline CDR1 and CDR2: LGHDT and YNNKEL (reference sequence). CDR3 nucleotide sequence: TGTGCCAGCAGCCACCGGTCAGGGATTTGGTACGAGCAGTACTTC. Its translation: CASSHRSGIWYEQYF.

This clonotype was seen a single time. In nucleotides, the CDR3 is TGCAGCGTTGAGGACAAAGGGTGGGCAGAAACCTACGAGCAGTACTTC. It codes for CSVEDKGWAETYEQYF. The chain has TRBV29-1 and TRBJ2-7; TRBD1 might be the D (5 bases). This CDR3 is 16 amino acids long. Germline-derived CDR1 and CDR2 are SQVTM and ANQGSEA. V was trimmed by 3 bases and J by 2 bases, leaving 20 bases between them.

This clonotype was seen a handful of times. The J gene is TRBJ2-1, the V gene TRBV6-6; no clear D. Germline V gene sequence: CDR1 MNHNY, CDR2 SVGAGI (reference sequence). The CDR3 runs 15 residues. Trimming removed 6 bases at V and 6 bases at J, with 18 bases between. The CDR3 DNA reads as TGTGCCAGCAGCCCCGGTGGCGGTGGTGGCAATGAGCAGTTCTTC. Protein: CASSPGGGGGNEQFF.

This clonotype has more than one count but fewer than ten. This rearrangement joins TRBV7-9 to TRBJ2-7; TRBD2 is a possible D gene (5 bases). There are 12 residues in the CDR3. CDR1 and CDR2 (germline): SEHNR, FQNEAQ (reference sequence). V was pared by 5 bases and J by 5 bases, with 10 bases between. DNA for the CDR3: TGTGCCAGCAGCCTTGTCGGGGACGAGCAGTACTTC. Protein product: CASSLVGDEQYF.

The chain is built from TRBV29-1 and TRBJ2-1; D may match TRBD1 or TRBD2 (6 bases each). Per the germline V gene, CDR1 is SQVTM and CDR2 is ANQGSEA. V was pared by 4 bases and J by 7 bases, with 11 bases between. The CDR3 extends over 12 amino acids. CDR3 sequence (DNA): TGCAGCGTTGGCGGAGGGGGGAATGAGCAGTTCTTC. Translation gives CSVGGGGNEQFF.

The rearrangement links TRBV10-3 to TRBJ2-5, with D possibly matching TRBD2 (6 bases). The CDR3 spans 14 residues. Germline values: CDR1 ENHRY, CDR2 SYGVKD. The ends were cut back, 3 bases at V and 5 bases at J, with 13 bases in the middle. The CDR3 nucleotides read TGTGCCATCAGTGAAGGAGGGTCCGGGGAGACCCAGTACTTC. Protein sequence: CAISEGGSGETQYF.

The chain carries TRBV19 and TRBJ1-5, with D perhaps TRBD1 (5 bases). Germline V gene data show CDR1 as LNHDA and CDR2 as SQIVND (reference sequence). The CDR3 has 15 amino acids. Trimming shortened V by 4 bases and J by 7 bases, and 17 bases separated the two germline ends. CDR3 DNA sequence: TGTGCCAGTAGTACTCTCGGGGGGACTACGCAGCCCCAGCATTTT. Amino acids: CASSTLGGTTQPQHF.

The chain uses TRBV14 and TRBJ2-5; 9 bases agree with TRBD1. V gave up 4 bases and J gave up 4 bases; unmatched junction bases: 10. Germline values: CDR1 SGHDN, CDR2 FVKESK. CDR3 length: 16 residues. Here the CDR3 reads CASSRTPQGAGETQYF. Here the CDR3 DNA reads TGTGCCAGCAGCCGCACTCCACAGGGGGCTGGAGAGACCCAGTACTTC. Using reference TRBV14 and TRBJ2-5 for the parts outside the CDR3, the full variable domain is EAGVTQFPSHSVIEKGQTVTLRCDPISGHDNLYWYRRVMGKEIKFLLHFVKESKQDESGMPNNRFLAERTGGTYSTLKVQPAELEDSGVYFCASSRTPQGAGETQYFGPGTRLLVL.

This chain uses TRBV11-2 with TRBJ2-7; TRBD1 might be the D (6 bases). The CDR3 has 16 residues. CDR1 and CDR2 from the germline V gene are SGHAT and FQNNGV. The V and J ends lost 5 bases and 3 bases respectively, with 20 bases between them. The CDR3 coding sequence is TGTGCCAGCAGCCCAGTGCGCTACAGGGATGACTACGAGCAGTACTTC. This codes for CASSPVRYRDDYEQYF. Filled out from reference TRBV11-2 and TRBJ2-7, the complete variable domain reads EAGVAQSPRYKIIEKRQSVAFWCNPISGHATLYWYQQILGQGPKLLIQFQNNGVVDDSQLPKDRFSAERLKGVDSTLKIQPAKLEDSAVYLCASSPVRYRDDYEQYFGPGTRLTVT.

This clonotype was seen a handful of times. The CDR3 nucleotides read TGTGCCAGCAGCTTAGTTGGTATAGGACTAGCGGACAATGAGCAGTTCTTC. Translation: CASSLVGIGLADNEQFF. The chain carries TRBV7-2 and TRBJ2-1, with 10 bases aligning to TRBD2. The CDR3 contains 17 residues. The junction had 8 bases not matched to a gene; V was cut back by 1 base and J by 5 bases. Germline CDR1 reads SGHTA; CDR2 reads FQGNSA.

This clonotype was detected only a few times. This sequence joins TRBV20-1 and TRBJ1-5; 11 bases align to TRBD1. This CDR3 spans 15 amino acids. Per the germline V gene, CDR1 is DFQATT and CDR2 is SNEGSKA (reference sequence). DNA for the CDR3: TGCAGCGCGGGACAGGGGGGGATGGTCAATCAGCCCCAGCATTTT. This codes for CSAGQGGMVNQPQHF.

The genes are TRBV20-1 and TRBJ2-5; D not certain. The germline V gene has CDR1 DFQATT and CDR2 SNEGSKA (reference sequence). Between the trimmed V and J ends, which lost 2 bases and 10 bases, there was a span of 8 bases. There are 10 residues in the CDR3. The DNA for the CDR3 is TGCAGTGCTAGATTGAACGGCCAGTACTTC. Its translation is CSARLNGQYF.

This chain joins TRBV12-5 and TRBJ2-1; unclear D gene. Germline-derived CDR1 and CDR2 are LGHNT and FRNRAP. Trimming stripped 0 bases from V and 10 bases from J, with 7 bases between. This CDR3 spans 12 amino acids. The DNA of the CDR3 is TGTGCTAGTGGTTTGGTACCCGGGGAGCAGTTCTTC. This encodes CASGLVPGEQFF. Drawing the rest from reference TRBV12-5 and TRBJ2-1, the complete variable domain is DARVTQTPRHKVTEMGQEVTMRCQPILGHNTVFWYRQTMMQGLELLAYFRNRAPLDDSGMPKDRFSAEMPDATLATLKIQPSEPRDSAVYFCASGLVPGEQFFGPGTRLTVL.

The genes are TRBV4-1 and TRBJ1-2; weak D call: TRBD1 (6 bases). The length of the CDR3 is 16 residues. Germline lookup yields CDR1 MGHRA and CDR2 YSYEKL. Trimming took 0 bases from V and 3 from J, leaving 14 bases between them. CDR3 amino acids: CASSQEGGGLDYGYTF. The CDR3 DNA is TGCGCCAGCAGCCAAGAAGGGGGGGGGCTAGACTATGGCTACACCTTC.

This clonotype was counted many times. The J gene is TRBJ1-2, the V gene TRBV20-1; TRBD1 matches 8 bases. Germline lookup yields CDR1 DFQATT and CDR2 SNEGSKA (reference sequence). The CDR3 has 12 amino acids. J lost 4 bases, V lost 4 bases, and 2 bases had no gene match. This CDR3 is CSAKTGAYGYTF. The CDR3 nucleotides are TGCAGTGCTAAGACAGGGGCCTATGGCTACACCTTC.

V is TRBV13 and J is TRBJ1-5; D gene ambiguous. Germline V CDR1 and CDR2: PRHDT, FYEKMQ (reference sequence). The CDR3 consists of 15 residues. Trimming cost V 0 bases and J 5 bases, with 11 bases left between them. The CDR3 here is CASSLGKTGYQPQHF. CDR3 nucleotide sequence: TGTGCCAGCAGCTTAGGCAAGACGGGTTATCAGCCCCAGCATTTT.

The chain couples TRBV29-1 to TRBJ2-1; no clear D. Germline V lookup: CDR1 SQVTM, CDR2 ANQGSEA. This CDR3 contains 15 residues. The V gene lost 4 bases and the J gene lost 2 bases, with 15 bases spanning the gap. The DNA for the CDR3 is TGCAGCGTTGCTAGTCTCCCCCCGGCCTACAATGAGCAGTTCTTC. Its translation: CSVASLPPAYNEQFF.

This clonotype has just a few counts. The chain recombines TRBV20-1 with TRBJ1-4; D not resolved. Trimming removed 3 bases at V and 4 bases at J, with 15 bases between. The CDR3 has 15 amino acids. Germline-derived CDR1 and CDR2 are DFQATT and SNEGSKA (reference sequence). The CDR3 sequence: CSASEFGKFNEKLFF. The CDR3 DNA follows: TGCAGTGCTAGCGAGTTTGGGAAGTTTAATGAAAAACTGTTTTTT.

The chain joins TRBV4-3 to TRBJ2-3, with 10 bases lining up with TRBD2. V dropped 3 bases and J dropped 6; count of bases not matched to a gene: 6. Germline V gives CDR1 LGHNA, CDR2 YSLEER. This CDR3 spans 15 amino acids. The CDR3 reads CASSQATSGVDTQYF. DNA of the CDR3: TGCGCCAGCAGCCAGGCCACTAGCGGGGTGGATACGCAGTATTTT.

The rearrangement uses TRBV11-1 and TRBJ2-3, with D uncertain. This CDR3 spans 16 amino acids. Germline V lookup: CDR1 SGHAT, CDR2 FQDESV (reference sequence). Trimming removed 6 bases from V and 1 base from J, with 17 bases in between. Here the CDR3 DNA reads TGTGCCAGCAGTCGGACGGTGGTCGCCCGCACAGATACGCAGTATTTT. It yields the protein CASSRTVVARTDTQYF.

The V and J genes are TRBV4-1 and TRBJ1-2; D might be TRBD1 (5 bases). V was trimmed by 4 bases and J by 3 bases, leaving 12 bases between them. The CDR3 spans 14 residues. Germline V CDR1 and CDR2: MGHRA, YSYEKL. Written as DNA, the CDR3 is TGCGCCAGCAGCCCGGGGCCCTGGGACTATGGCTACACCTTC. It specifies CASSPGPWDYGYTF.

At least ten counts were recorded for this clonotype. V and J are TRBV20-1 and TRBJ2-7; 9 bases agree with TRBD1. Germline CDR1 and CDR2: DFQATT and SNEGSKA (reference sequence). J gave up 5 bases and V 6 bases, and 14 bases lay outside the gene matches. This CDR3 contains 15 residues. CDR3 nucleotide sequence: TGCAGTGCGCCCAGGACAGGGGCAGATTTTAACGAGCAGTACTTC. Protein product: CSAPRTGADFNEQYF.